This T cell receptor beta chain is drawn from a study of T cells after yellow fever vaccination. TCRdb fed the 5' RACE reads into MiXCR, producing one record per CDR3 protein. Of about 350,000 distinct CDR3 sequences in the sample, roughly 7.5% are singletons; the top ten hold about 16%. Points on this clonotype: Antigen unknown.

Study-wide results and caveats: Some clonotypes, a small share, were shared between CD4 and CD8 compartments. Bulk-population clonotypes that are abundant could appear as contaminants in FACS-sorted repertoires.

This TCR derives from a man aged 18 to 35 who received the YFV17D yellow fever vaccine. This specimen consisted of PBMCs, obtained roughly 45 days after the first yellow fever vaccination.

CDR3 DNA sequence: TGTGCCACGGGGCCAGGGTCGTACAATGAGCAGTTCTTC. Protein product: CATGPGSYNEQFF. The rearrangement links TRBV7-2 to TRBJ2-1; either TRBD1 or TRBD2 may fit D (5 bases each). The V gene lost 10 bases and the J gene lost 4 bases, with 14 bases spanning the gap. Germline assignment: CDR1 SGHTA and CDR2 FQGNSA. This CDR3 spans 13 amino acids.